Presented here are 23 T cell receptor beta chains from one specimen sequenced in a study of cytomegalovirus exposure and HLA in healthy donors. Some clones are missing from TCRdb's copy, which holds only in-frame ones; the method was immunoSEQ multiplex PCR. Of about 140,000 clones in the sample, approximately 82% were seen once. Sequenced: PBMCs. The receptors originated from a man aged 25 to 40 in good health and CMV-seropositive.

This clone was counted a few times. The V call is TRBV6-1, the J call TRBJ2-7, with 10 bases aligning to TRBD2. Germline V gives CDR1 MNHNS, CDR2 SASEGT. This CDR3 is 14 amino acids long. The V and J ends lost 8 bases and 3 bases, in that order; junction bases with no gene match: 7. Here the CDR3 DNA reads TGTGCCAGCTGGGAGCGGGGGGGCTACTACGAGCAGTACTTC. Amino acids: CASWERGGYYEQYF.

The gene calls are TRBV12-5 and TRBJ1-1; no clear D gene. The germline V and J ends were trimmed by 5 bases and 6 bases, with 10 bases remaining between them. The CDR3 sequence is 12 residues long. CDR1 is LGHNT, CDR2 FRNRAP, per germline. The DNA of the CDR3 is TGTGCTAGTGGTCCCGGGAGGTCTGAAGCTTTCTTT. Translation: CASGPGRSEAFF.

The DNA of the CDR3 is TGTGCCAGCAGCCCCGTAGTGTCCCCCTACAATGAGCAGTTCTTC. Its protein is CASSPVVSPYNEQFF. V is TRBV7-3 and J is TRBJ2-1, with D uncertain. Germline CDR1 is SGHTA and CDR2 is FQGTGA. The V gene lost 5 bases and the J gene lost 2 bases, with 13 bases spanning the gap. The CDR3 is 15 amino acids.

The chain has TRBV10-3 and TRBJ1-1; D gene unclear. The CDR3 is 13 amino acids. Germline lookup yields CDR1 ENHRY and CDR2 SYGVKD. With 5 bases removed from V and 1 base from J, the gap between germline ends came to 8 bases. The CDR3 DNA is TGTGCCATCAGTCGAGGTGAGAACACTGAAGCTTTCTTT. This encodes CAISRGENTEAFF.

The V gene is TRBV7-6, the J gene TRBJ1-4; 9 bases are a match to TRBD1. V dropped 9 bases and J dropped 8; count of bases not matched to a gene: 10. CDR3 length: 14 residues. Germline V gives CDR1 SGHVS, CDR2 FNYEAQ. The CDR3 reads CASGRGTGPEKLFF. CDR3 bases: TGTGCCAGTGGTCGGGGGACAGGGCCCGAAAAACTGTTTTTT.

The chain joins TRBV2 to TRBJ1-5; 7 bases agree with TRBD1. Trimming cost V 7 bases and J 0 bases; bases outside gene matches: 6. Germline V gene sequence: CDR1 SNHLY, CDR2 FYNNEI. The CDR3 loop spans 15 amino acids. Here the CDR3 reads CASNGGGHSNQPQHF. DNA for the CDR3: TGTGCCAGCAATGGAGGGGGCCATAGCAATCAGCCCCAGCATTTT.

This sequence joins TRBV7-2 and TRBJ1-3; D is uncertain. Trimming shortened V by 6 bases and J by 2 bases, and 11 bases separated the two germline ends. This CDR3 is built from 14 residues. Per the germline V gene, CDR1 is SGHTA and CDR2 is FQGNSA. The CDR3 DNA follows: TGTGCCAGCAGTTCTGGGGAGACTGGAAACACCATATATTTT. It translates to CASSSGETGNTIYF.

This clone was picked up a small number of times. The genes are TRBV5-1 and TRBJ1-4; D is unresolved. The CDR3 has 15 residues. V was pared by 0 bases and J by 4 bases, with 10 bases between. Germline-derived CDR1 and CDR2 are SGHRS and YFSETQ. CDR3 DNA sequence: TGCGCCAGCAGCTTGGATGACTTCCGTAATGAAAAACTGTTTTTT. Residues: CASSLDDFRNEKLFF.

The chain joins TRBV29-1 to TRBJ2-4, with TRBD2 matching over 12 bases. The CDR3 is 15 residues long. Germline loops: CDR1 SQVTM, CDR2 ANQGSEA. Losses at the gene ends were 4 bases for V and 6 bases for J; bases not matched to a gene: 7. CDR3 nucleotide sequence: TGCAGCGTTGGTAGACTAGCGGGAGAAGGAAACATTCAGTACTTC. It is translated as CSVGRLAGEGNIQYF.

The chain carries TRBV10-3 and TRBJ2-1; 10 nucleotides line up with TRBD2. J gave up 8 bases and V 3 bases, and 7 bases lay outside the gene matches. This CDR3 spans 15 amino acids. Germline V gives CDR1 ENHRY, CDR2 SYGVKD. CDR3 protein: CAISERLAGEDEQFF. Here the CDR3 DNA reads TGTGCCATCAGTGAAAGGCTAGCGGGAGAGGATGAGCAGTTCTTC.

V and J are TRBV29-1 and TRBJ2-1, with 13 bases matching TRBD2. From germline, CDR1 is SQVTM and CDR2 ANQGSEA. This CDR3 comprises 17 residues. V gave up 6 bases and J gave up 8 bases; unmatched junction bases: 16. CDR3 coding DNA: TGCAGCGTCCCCGGGACTAGCGGGAAGGGAGGGACTGATGAGCAGTTCTTC. Amino acid sequence: CSVPGTSGKGGTDEQFF.

This clone showed up just once. The CDR3 is CATFDRVAYEQYF. As DNA, the CDR3 is TGTGCCACCTTCGACAGGGTGGCCTACGAGCAGTACTTC. This chain links TRBV10-3 with TRBJ2-7, with 7 bases identical to TRBD1. Germline CDR1 ENHRY, CDR2 SYGVKD. There are 13 residues in the CDR3. V gave up 10 bases and J gave up 2 bases; unmatched junction bases: 8.

V is TRBV11-2 and J is TRBJ2-7, with 10 bases identical to TRBD2. Germline V gene lookup returns CDR1 SGHAT and CDR2 FQNNGV. The CDR3 is made up of 16 amino acids. V lost 3 bases to trimming and J lost 5 bases; unmatched junction nucleotides: 10. CDR3 in DNA: TGTGCCAGCAGCTTTCTTCTAGCGGGGGTCCCCCACGAGCAGTACTTC. Residues: CASSFLLAGVPHEQYF. Combining the CDR3 with reference TRBV11-2 and TRBJ2-7 gives the whole variable domain EAGVAQSPRYKIIEKRQSVAFWCNPISGHATLYWYQQILGQGPKLLIQFQNNGVVDDSQLPKDRFSAERLKGVDSTLKIQPAKLEDSAVYLCASSFLLAGVPHEQYFGPGTRLTVT.

The chain carries TRBV12-5 and TRBJ2-1, with 14 bases fitting TRBD2. Trimming cost V 3 bases and J 8 bases; bases outside gene matches: 9. Germline values: CDR1 LGHNT, CDR2 FRNRAP. There are 17 residues in the CDR3. CDR3 amino acids: CASGFEGLAGGRDEQFF. The CDR3, as DNA: TGTGCTAGTGGTTTCGAAGGACTAGCGGGAGGTCGGGATGAGCAGTTCTTC.

There are a few counts of this clone. The chain uses TRBV7-3 and TRBJ1-6, with 9 bases that match TRBD1. Per the germline V gene, CDR1 is SGHTA and CDR2 is FQGTGA. CDR3 length equals 15 residues. The V gene end was trimmed by 5 bases and the J gene end by 8 bases; junction bases not matched to a gene: 7. CDR3 in amino acids: CASSLGDRAYSPLHF. The CDR3 bases are TGTGCCAGCAGCCTAGGGGACAGGGCGTATTCACCCCTCCACTTT.

The chain joins TRBV11-2 to TRBJ2-1, with D perhaps matching TRBD2 (6 bases). The CDR3 is 14 amino acids. V shed 1 base and J shed 4 bases, with 8 bases lying between them. The germline gives CDR1 SGHAT, CDR2 FQNNGV. The DNA for the CDR3 is TGTGCCAGCAGCTTAGGGGGACTGTACAATGAGCAGTTCTTC. It encodes CASSLGGLYNEQFF.

CDR3: CASSGGTGANYGYTF. In DNA form, the CDR3 reads TGTGCCAGCAGTGGAGGGACAGGAGCTAACTATGGCTACACCTTC. The J gene is TRBJ1-2, the V gene TRBV25-1, with TRBD1 identical over 8 bases. V gave up 4 bases and J gave up 0 bases; unmatched junction bases: 4. This CDR3 has 15 residues. CDR1 is MGHDK and CDR2 is SYGVNS in the germline V gene.

The V call is TRBV5-4, the J call TRBJ1-2; 7 nucleotides align to TRBD1. The junction had 3 bases not matched to a gene; V was cut back by 4 bases and J by 3 bases. Germline V CDR1 and CDR2: SGHNT, YYREEE (reference sequence). The CDR3 extends over 13 amino acids. CDR3 sequence (DNA): TGTGCCAGCAGCGTCGACAGGGACTATGGCTACACCTTC. This translates into CASSVDRDYGYTF. Supplemented by reference TRBV5-4 and TRBJ1-2, the full variable domain reads ETGVTQSPTHLIKTRGQQVTLRCSSQSGHNTVSWYQQALGQGPQFIFQYYREEENGRGNFPPRFSGLQFPNYSSELNVNALELDDSALYLCASSVDRDYGYTFGSGTRLTVV.

The chain has TRBV5-4 and TRBJ2-6; D gene unclear. Germline CDR1 SGHNT, CDR2 YYREEE (reference sequence). V lost 2 bases to trimming and J lost 0 bases, with 12 bases between them. This CDR3 contains 17 residues. The CDR3: CASSFRRRPSGANVLTF. The CDR3 nucleotides are TGTGCCAGCAGCTTCCGACGCAGGCCCTCTGGGGCCAACGTCCTGACTTTC.

The chain joins TRBV30 to TRBJ1-5, with TRBD1 identical over 12 bases. The CDR3 runs to 16 residues. Germline lookup yields CDR1 GTSNPN and CDR2 SVGIG (reference sequence). The J segment lost 2 bases and the V segment lost 7 bases, leaving 9 bases of the junction unmatched. The DNA for the CDR3 is TGTGCCTTAACCGGGACAGGGGGCTCAGGCAATCAGCCCCAGCATTTT. Its translation: CALTGTGGSGNQPQHF.

The chain joins TRBV6-6 to TRBJ1-1, with D hard to call. Between the trimmed V and J ends, which lost 6 bases and 0 bases, there was a span of 11 bases. Germline CDR1 and CDR2: MNHNY and SVGAGI (reference sequence). The CDR3 is 14 residues long. This CDR3 is CASRPITVNTEAFF. CDR3 coding DNA: TGTGCCAGCAGACCCATAACGGTGAACACTGAAGCTTTCTTT.

This clone has only a few counts. The V call is TRBV30, the J call TRBJ2-2; 7 bases are shared with TRBD2. This CDR3 is 17 amino acids long. The ends lost 6 bases at V and 1 base at J; junction bases unmatched: 14. Germline V lookup: CDR1 GTSNPN, CDR2 SVGIG (reference sequence). Here the CDR3 DNA reads TGTGCCTGTAGTCCTGGGGGAGGGTCGGGGAACACCGGGGAGCTGTTTTTT. Residues: CACSPGGGSGNTGELFF. Full variable domain (rest looked up from reference TRBV30 and TRBJ2-2): SQTIHQWPATLVQPVGSPLSLECTVEGTSNPNLYWYRQAAGRGLQLLFYSVGIGQISSEVPQNLSASRPQDRQFILSSKKLLLSDSGFYLCACSPGGGSGNTGELFFGEGSRLTVL.

The CDR3 nucleotides are TGCGCCAGCAGCTTGGTATCCAGCGCAACTAATGAAAAACTGTTTTTT. Translated, it gives CASSLVSSATNEKLFF. The gene calls are TRBV5-1 and TRBJ1-4; D gene ambiguous. The CDR3 sequence is 16 residues long. The ends were cut back, 0 bases at V and 0 bases at J, with 9 bases in the middle. Germline V CDR1 and CDR2: SGHRS, YFSETQ.